This TCR beta chain was identified during a study of cytomegalovirus exposure and HLA in healthy donors. For the study at large: The 120 validation repertoires were produced on the same platform as the approximately 620 repertoires of the first cohort. This was reported in a later analysis.

Assay: immunoSEQ multiplex PCR; the TCRdb copy retains only in-frame clones and omits some. The sample has approximately 160,000 clones, about 90% seen once. Comment on this clone: Its antigen is not identified.

Study-wide points: Within the 120 or so validation repertoires, first-cohort TCR clusters tended to co-occur, according to a later analysis.

The germline V gene encodes CDR1 SGHNT and CDR2 YENEEA. CDR3 size: 20 residues. V shed 5 bases and J 1 base; nucleotides not matched to a gene: 20. The receptor was isolated from a woman under 30 in good health and CMV-seropositive. The chain combines TRBV11-3 with TRBJ2-1; 7 nucleotides line up with TRBD1. Sequencing was done on a sample of PBMCs. CDR3: CASSPRAGQDGASSYNEQFF. CDR3 sequence (DNA): TGTGCCAGCAGCCCGAGAGCAGGACAGGATGGGGCCAGTTCCTACAATGAGCAGTTCTTC.